These 26 T cell receptor beta chains were sequenced from one sample in a study. One entry per CDR3 protein, called by TCRdb with MiXCR from the RT-PCR reads. The sample holds more than 600,000 distinct CDR3 sequences; approximately 15% are singletons and the top ten take roughly 3.9%. The sample comprised memory CD4+ T cells from blood. The receptors come from a female donor in good health, serving as a healthy control.

This clonotype was seen a few times. This chain joins TRBV5-1 and TRBJ2-1, with D hard to call. The germline V and J ends were trimmed by 7 bases and 2 bases, with 16 bases remaining between them. CDR3 length equals 15 residues. Germline V CDR1 and CDR2: SGHRS, YFSETQ. CDR3 nucleotide sequence: TGCGCCAGCCGCCCCCGAGGTGATCCCTACAATGAGCAGTTCTTC. Translating gives CASRPRGDPYNEQFF.

This clonotype has a count of ten or more. This chain connects TRBV10-3 to TRBJ2-5; possibly TRBD2 for D (6 bases). V shed 2 bases and J shed 5 bases, with 18 bases lying between them. Germline CDR1 is ENHRY and CDR2 is SYGVKD. The CDR3 has 16 amino acids. Written as DNA, the CDR3 is TGTGCCATCAGTGAGGGAGAGGGAGGCCTCCAGGAGACCCAGTACTTC. Residues: CAISEGEGGLQETQYF.

This rearrangement joins TRBV7-2 to TRBJ2-7, with 9 bases that match TRBD1. Germline V gene sequence: CDR1 SGHTA, CDR2 FQGNSA. With V trimmed by 6 bases and J by 5 bases, 17 bases remained unmatched. This CDR3 comprises 17 residues. The CDR3 spells CASSKNMWGTGRNEQYF. The CDR3 DNA reads as TGTGCCAGCAGTAAGAACATGTGGGGGACAGGGCGAAACGAGCAGTACTTC.

This clonotype was observed at least ten times. This rearrangement joins TRBV7-2 to TRBJ2-4; perhaps TRBD1 as D (6 bases). There are 14 residues in the CDR3. CDR1 and CDR2 from the germline V gene are SGHTA and FQGNSA. Deletions cut 4 bases from V and 7 bases from J, with 14 bases between. The CDR3 DNA sequence: TGTGCCAGCAGCTCGGGACACGGTTCGAACATTCAGTACTTC. Translation gives CASSSGHGSNIQYF.

This clonotype was found a few times. This chain links TRBV4-2 with TRBJ2-3; D might be TRBD2 (5 bases). Germline V gene sequence: CDR1 LGHNA, CDR2 YNFKEQ. There are 14 residues in the CDR3. Trimming removed 3 bases from V and 6 bases from J, with 13 bases in between. CDR3 protein: CASSQSRSGDTQYF. The CDR3, as DNA: TGTGCCAGCAGCCAGTCCCGGTCGGGGGATACGCAGTATTTT.

CDR3 nucleotide sequence: TGTGCCAGCAGCTACTCCTCCAGGTCTTCCCACGCAACTAATGAAAAACTGTTTTTT. It is translated as CASSYSSRSSHATNEKLFF. This chain connects TRBV27 to TRBJ1-4; no clear D. V gave up 6 bases and J gave up 0 bases, with 23 bases separating them. The germline gives CDR1 MNHEY, CDR2 SMNVEV (reference sequence). The CDR3 is 19 residues long.

The chain links TRBV28 to TRBJ2-6; TRBD1 agrees at 8 bases. The germline gives CDR1 MDHEN, CDR2 SYDVKM. This CDR3 is 17 amino acids long. J lost 3 bases, V lost 6 bases, and 10 bases had no gene match. The DNA for the CDR3 is TGTGCCAGCAGCTCTCCCCAGGGGGCTGGTGGGGCCAACGTCCTGACTTTC. It yields the protein CASSSPQGAGGANVLTF. The full variable domain, in which reference TRBV28 and TRBJ2-6 provide the parts outside the CDR3, is DVKVTQSSRYLVKRTGEKVFLECVQDMDHENMFWYRQDPGLGLRLIYFSYDVKMKEKGDIPEGYSVSREKKERFSLILESASTNQTSMYLCASSSPQGAGGANVLTFGAGSRLTVL.

This clonotype was observed a handful of times. The chain carries TRBV27 and TRBJ2-3; D remains unclear. The CDR3 covers 14 residues. CDR1 and CDR2 from the germline V gene are MNHEY and SMNVEV (reference sequence). V lost 3 bases and J lost 0, with 7 bases in between. Written as DNA, the CDR3 is TGTGCCAGCAGTTTCAAGGCAAGCACAGATACGCAGTATTTT. It translates to CASSFKASTDTQYF.

This clonotype was seen more than once but under ten times. The rearrangement uses TRBV7-2 and TRBJ2-7, with TRBD1 identical over 10 bases. CDR3 size: 15 residues. CDR1 is SGHTA and CDR2 is FQGNSA in the germline V gene. V dropped 5 bases and J dropped 4; count of bases not matched to a gene: 8. CDR3 region: CASSGRTGGEYEQYF. DNA of the CDR3: TGTGCCAGCAGCGGACGGACAGGGGGGGAGTACGAGCAGTACTTC.

This clonotype appeared many times. This chain connects TRBV5-5 to TRBJ1-5; D may be TRBD1 (6 bases). CDR3 size: 14 residues. The V and J ends lost 2 bases and 5 bases respectively, with 11 bases between them. CDR1 and CDR2 from the germline V gene are SGHKS and YYEKEE (reference sequence). In DNA, the CDR3 is TGTGCCAGCAGCTTTCCAGGGGCGGATCAGCCCCAGCATTTT. Translated, it gives CASSFPGADQPQHF. Combining the CDR3 with reference TRBV5-5 and TRBJ1-5 gives the whole variable domain DAGVTQSPTHLIKTRGQQVTLRCSPISGHKSVSWYQQVLGQGPQFIFQYYEKEERGRGNFPDRFSARQFPNYSSELNVNALLLGDSALYLCASSFPGADQPQHFGDGTRLSIL.

This clonotype was observed a handful of times. The V and J genes are TRBV7-2 and TRBJ2-6; D may be TRBD2 (7 bases). This CDR3 has 18 residues. V lost 5 bases and J 2 bases, leaving 19 bases between the germline ends. Germline loops: CDR1 SGHTA, CDR2 FQGNSA. The CDR3 sequence: CASSPNWQGTTGANVLTF. CDR3 bases: TGTGCCAGCAGCCCTAATTGGCAGGGGACTACTGGGGCCAACGTCCTGACTTTC.

The CDR3 DNA sequence: TGCAGTGCTAGAGAGGGGACGGGAGGCGGCAATGAGCAGTTCTTC. Protein: CSAREGTGGGNEQFF. The chain carries TRBV20-1 and TRBJ2-1; 7 bases fit TRBD2. From germline, CDR1 is DFQATT and CDR2 SNEGSKA (reference sequence). The CDR3 length is 15 residues. After removal of 0 bases from V and 6 bases from J, the junction contained 8 bases not matched to a gene.

This clonotype was seen many times. V is TRBV7-8 and J is TRBJ1-6; D may be TRBD1 (6 bases). Germline-derived CDR1 and CDR2 are SGHVS and FQNEAQ. This CDR3 is 13 amino acids long. V lost 3 bases to trimming and J lost 8 bases, with 8 bases between them. The CDR3 DNA reads TGTGCCAGCAGCTTGGGGGCTGATTCACCCCTCCACTTT. Translation: CASSLGADSPLHF.

In its sample, this clonotype was seen many times. The chain carries TRBV20-1 and TRBJ2-6, with 8 bases aligning to TRBD2. This CDR3 contains 18 residues. CDR1 and CDR2 from the germline V gene are DFQATT and SNEGSKA (reference sequence). V lost 1 base, J lost 0 bases, and 8 bases stayed unmatched. The CDR3 spells CSARGLARGPSGANVLTF. CDR3 sequence (DNA): TGCAGTGCTAGAGGACTAGCGCGGGGGCCCTCTGGGGCCAACGTCCTGACTTTC.

The chain links TRBV10-3 to TRBJ1-5; unclear D gene. Germline V gene sequence: CDR1 ENHRY, CDR2 SYGVKD. V lost 2 bases and J 3 bases, leaving 2 bases between the germline ends. The CDR3 is made up of 12 amino acids. The CDR3 loop reads CAISEANQPQHF. In DNA, the CDR3 is TGTGCCATCAGTGAGGCCAATCAGCCCCAGCATTTT.

This clonotype was picked up a small number of times. V and J are TRBV20-1 and TRBJ2-7, with 14 bases matching TRBD2. The germline V gene encodes CDR1 DFQATT and CDR2 SNEGSKA (reference sequence). Trimming cost V 7 bases and J 8 bases; bases outside gene matches: 7. This CDR3 has 13 residues. In nucleotides, the CDR3 is TGCAGTGTCGGGACTAGCGGGAGCCCTCAGCAGTACTTC. Translation gives CSVGTSGSPQQYF.

Ten or more counts support this clonotype. V usage is TRBV25-1 and J usage is TRBJ1-1; D remains unclear. The CDR3 contains 14 residues. The germline CDR1 and CDR2 sequences are MGHDK and SYGVNS. V lost 0 bases and J lost 4, with 9 bases in between. The CDR3 DNA reads as TGTGCCAGCAGTGAATATCAAGAAGCCACTGAAGCTTTCTTT. This encodes CASSEYQEATEAFF.

A few counts support this clonotype. The rearrangement links TRBV20-1 to TRBJ2-7; 11 positions match TRBD2. The trim removed 4 bases at V and 3 bases at J, leaving 11 bases unmatched. Germline CDR1 reads DFQATT; CDR2 reads SNEGSKA (reference sequence). CDR3 length: 16 residues. The CDR3 coding sequence is TGCAGTGCTACCGAGACTAGCGGGATCGATCTCTACGAGCAGTACTTC. Amino acid sequence: CSATETSGIDLYEQYF.

This clonotype was observed a handful of times. The V call is TRBV19, the J call TRBJ2-2; 13 bases line up with TRBD2. J gave up 2 bases and V 5 bases, and 5 bases lay outside the gene matches. This CDR3 has 17 amino acids. Looked up from germline, CDR1 is LNHDA and CDR2 is SQIVND (reference sequence). DNA of the CDR3: TGTGCCAGTAGTTACACTAGCGGGAGGGTAAACACCGGGGAGCTGTTTTTT. The encoded protein is CASSYTSGRVNTGELFF. Using reference TRBV19 and TRBJ2-2 for the parts outside the CDR3, the full variable domain is DGGITQSPKYLFRKEGQNVTLSCEQNLNHDAMYWYRQDPGQGLRLIYYSQIVNDFQKGDIAEGYSVSREKKESFPLTVTSAQKNPTAFYLCASSYTSGRVNTGELFFGEGSRLTVL.

This clonotype was seen many times. The rearrangement links TRBV7-3 to TRBJ2-1; a possible D gene is TRBD2 (6 bases). V shed 8 bases and J shed 0 bases, with 17 bases lying between them. This CDR3 contains 16 residues. CDR1 SGHTA and CDR2 FQGTGA come from the germline V gene. Written as DNA, the CDR3 is TGTGCCAGCCACCCCGGGAACGGGGGCTCCTACAATGAGCAGTTCTTC. Its protein is CASHPGNGGSYNEQFF. Full variable domain (outside the CDR3, taken from reference TRBV7-3 and TRBJ2-1): GAGVSQTPSNKVTEKGKYVELRCDPISGHTALYWYRQSLGQGPEFLIYFQGTGAADDSGLPNDRFFAVRPEGSVSTLKIQRTERGDSAVYLCASHPGNGGSYNEQFFGPGTRLTVL.

The sample holds one count of this clonotype. The chain carries TRBV7-2 and TRBJ1-5; maybe TRBD1 (5 bases). This CDR3 comprises 17 residues. Germline loops: CDR1 SGHTA, CDR2 FQGNSA. The V and J ends lost 2 bases and 5 bases respectively, with 19 bases between them. The CDR3 protein is CASSLNTGPGAYQPQHF. The CDR3, as DNA: TGTGCCAGCAGCTTAAATACGGGCCCCGGGGCATATCAGCCCCAGCATTTT.

The V and J genes are TRBV7-2 and TRBJ1-1, with D possibly being TRBD1 (5 bases). The CDR3 sequence is 13 residues long. Germline V gene data show CDR1 as SGHTA and CDR2 as FQGNSA. Trimming removed 0 bases at V and 8 bases at J, with 10 bases between. The CDR3 DNA reads TGTGCCAGCAGCTTAGCGGCAGGGTGGGAAGCTTTCTTT. This codes for CASSLAAGWEAFF.

Ten or more counts support this clonotype. The chain links TRBV12-3 or TRBV12-4 to TRBJ1-2, with D perhaps matching TRBD1 (5 bases). Trimming cost V 2 bases and J 4 bases, with 8 bases left between them. The CDR3 is 13 residues long. The chain's CDR3 is CASSLMGPYGYTF. In DNA, the CDR3 is TGTGCCAGCAGTTTAATGGGACCCTATGGCTACACCTTC.

V usage is TRBV6-1 and J usage is TRBJ1-2; D remains ambiguous. Germline V CDR1 and CDR2: MNHNS, SASEGT. The CDR3 runs 15 residues. Trimming stripped 0 bases from V and 7 bases from J, with 15 bases between. CDR3 protein: CASSEAGSSPLGYTF. In nucleotides, the CDR3 is TGTGCCAGCAGTGAAGCGGGGTCCAGCCCTCTTGGCTACACCTTC.

The chain uses TRBV28 and TRBJ2-2, with D unresolved. The ends were cut back, 4 bases at V and 2 bases at J, with 5 bases in the middle. The CDR3 is made up of 13 amino acids. From germline, CDR1 is MDHEN and CDR2 SYDVKM. For the CDR3, the DNA is TGTGCCAGCAGTTCGGACAACACCGGGGAGCTGTTTTTT. Protein product: CASSSDNTGELFF. The variable domain in full, completed from reference TRBV28 and TRBJ2-2, reads DVKVTQSSRYLVKRTGEKVFLECVQDMDHENMFWYRQDPGLGLRLIYFSYDVKMKEKGDIPEGYSVSREKKERFSLILESASTNQTSMYLCASSSDNTGELFFGEGSRLTVL.

The table lists this clonotype with many counts. The genes are TRBV7-2 and TRBJ2-4, with D tentatively TRBD1 or TRBD2 (5 bases each). V lost 2 bases to trimming and J lost 10 bases, with 12 bases between them. The CDR3 sequence is 13 residues long. CDR1 and CDR2 from the germline V gene are SGHTA and FQGNSA. CDR3 in DNA: TGTGCCAGCAGCTTATCCCCCAGGGAGATTCAGTACTTC. Its protein product is CASSLSPREIQYF.